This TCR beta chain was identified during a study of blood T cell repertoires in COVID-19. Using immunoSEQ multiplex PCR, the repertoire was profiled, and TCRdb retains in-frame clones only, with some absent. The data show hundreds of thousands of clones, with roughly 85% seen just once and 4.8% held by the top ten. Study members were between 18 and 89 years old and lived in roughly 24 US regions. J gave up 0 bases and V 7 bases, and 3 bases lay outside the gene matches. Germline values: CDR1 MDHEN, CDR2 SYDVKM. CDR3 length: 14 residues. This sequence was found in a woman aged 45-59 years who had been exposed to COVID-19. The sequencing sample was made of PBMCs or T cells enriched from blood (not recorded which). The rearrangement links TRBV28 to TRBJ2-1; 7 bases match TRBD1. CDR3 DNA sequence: TGTGCCAGCAAAACAGGGGCCTCCTACAATGAGCAGTTCTTC. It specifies CASKTGASYNEQFF.